This T cell receptor (beta chain) is drawn from a study of shared clonotypes between healthy human individuals. General study findings and limits: In contrast to clonotypes shared by all four donors, non-shared clonotypes had lower generation probabilities.

Details on this clone: Its antigen is not identified.

This table comes from immunoSEQ multiplex PCR, and its TCRdb copy is limited to in-frame clones, with some not included. This repertoire shows about 1.1 million clones, more than 75% found once; its top ten account for 0.6% to 0.75%. The CDR3 loop spans 15 amino acids. Germline V CDR1 and CDR2: SGHDT, YYEEEE. The ends were cut back, 4 bases at V and 7 bases at J, with 21 bases in the middle. V is TRBV5-6 and J is TRBJ2-7; D is possibly TRBD1 (7 bases). The sequenced sample consisted of memory CD4+ T cells from PBMCs. The subset: CD45RA-negative fraction. The clonotype comes from a man younger than 35 in good health. Some clones in this sample may be carry-over from other donors' samples. The CDR3 coding sequence is TGTGCCAGCAGCCTCGCCAGGGGGGAAAGGAGGGAGCAGTACTTC. Protein product: CASSLARGERREQYF.